This TCR beta chain was observed in a study of T cell repertoires in cytomegalovirus infection. The overall study: Matching HLA type, along with CMV infection, was indicated by public TCR beta signatures.

As regards this clonotype: The antigen is not known. A read error is possible here, since a much larger clone lies one base away.

Study findings and constraints: The response measured ex vivo was dominated by TCR beta clonotypes (HLA-C-restricted and CMV-specific). The cumulative frequency of public TCR beta families identified carriers of CMV plus the relevant HLA.

One entry per CDR3 protein results from TCRdb running MiXCR on the reads. Here the sample spans 200,000 to 250,000 distinct CDR3 sequences, 9% to 15% being singletons. This CDR3 comprises 16 residues. The germline V gene encodes CDR1 SGHTA and CDR2 FQGNSA. This chain connects TRBV7-2 to TRBJ2-5; tentatively, D is TRBD2 (7 bases). This clonotype was obtained from a human donor in good health (CMV status not recorded). Some clones in this sample may be carry-over from other donors' samples. Sequenced material: PBMCs. The CDR3 region is CASSLGPRGPQETQHF. The DNA for the CDR3 is TGTGCCAGCAGCTTGGGCCCGCGGGGGCCCCAAGAGACCCAGCACTTC.